This T cell receptor beta chain was sequenced during a study of T cell responses to AZD1222 COVID-19 vaccine. Some clones are missing from TCRdb's copy, which holds only in-frame ones; the method was immunoSEQ multiplex PCR. The sample carries some 150,000 clones, approximately 87% recorded once. The ends were cut back, 5 bases at V and 9 bases at J, with 11 bases in the middle. Germline CDR1 SGHTA, CDR2 FQGNSA. The CDR3 is made up of 12 amino acids. The receptor was isolated from an adult who received the AZD1222 COVID-19 vaccine. The sequencing here drew on peripheral blood, taken 28 days after the second AZD1222 dose. The chain is built from TRBV7-2 and TRBJ2-1; D remains ambiguous. The CDR3 DNA follows: TGTGCCAGCAGCCCCCGTAGGTTTGAGCAGTTCTTC. Its protein is CASSPRRFEQFF.